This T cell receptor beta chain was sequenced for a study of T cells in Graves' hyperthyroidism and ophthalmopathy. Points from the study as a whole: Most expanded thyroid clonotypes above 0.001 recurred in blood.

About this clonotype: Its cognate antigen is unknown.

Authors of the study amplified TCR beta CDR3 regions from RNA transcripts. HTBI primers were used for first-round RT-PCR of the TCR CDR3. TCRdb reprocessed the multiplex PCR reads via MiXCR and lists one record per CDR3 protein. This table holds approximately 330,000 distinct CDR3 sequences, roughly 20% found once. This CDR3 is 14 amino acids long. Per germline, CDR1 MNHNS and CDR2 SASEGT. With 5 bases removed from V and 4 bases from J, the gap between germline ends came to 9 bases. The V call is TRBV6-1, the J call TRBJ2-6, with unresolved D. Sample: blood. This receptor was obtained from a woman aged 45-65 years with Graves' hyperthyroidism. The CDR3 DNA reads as TGTGCCAGCAGTCCCGGTTGGGGGGCCAACGTCCTGACTTTC. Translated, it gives CASSPGWGANVLTF.